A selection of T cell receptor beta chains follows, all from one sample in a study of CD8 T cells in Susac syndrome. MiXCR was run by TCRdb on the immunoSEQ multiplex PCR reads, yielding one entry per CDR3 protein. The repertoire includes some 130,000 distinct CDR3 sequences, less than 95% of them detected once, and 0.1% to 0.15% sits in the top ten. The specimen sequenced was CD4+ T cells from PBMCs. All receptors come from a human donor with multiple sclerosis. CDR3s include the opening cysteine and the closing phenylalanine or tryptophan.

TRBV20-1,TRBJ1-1,CSARPLRGETEAFF
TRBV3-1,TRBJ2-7,CASSQGISSYEQYF
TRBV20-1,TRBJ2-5,CSASRSSGIQETQYF
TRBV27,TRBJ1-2,CASASGRGGYTF
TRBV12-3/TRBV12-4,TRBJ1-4,CASSPASNEKLFF
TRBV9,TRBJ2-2,CASSVGAGPGELFF
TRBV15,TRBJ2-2,CATSRERVGTGELFF
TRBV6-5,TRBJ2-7,CASSPAGSAYEQYF
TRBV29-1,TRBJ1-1,CSVERYENTEAFF
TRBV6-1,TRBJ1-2,CASSESEVGYTF
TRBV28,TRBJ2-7,CASSSGSRVYEQYF
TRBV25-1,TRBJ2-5,CASSASGGGQETQYF
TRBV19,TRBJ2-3,CASSATSGSSDTQYF
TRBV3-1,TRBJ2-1,CASSRRGDEQFF
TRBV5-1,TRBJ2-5,CASTPAPGGQETQYF
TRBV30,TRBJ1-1,CAWSVWGAENTEAFF
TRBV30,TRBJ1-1,CAWRRATEAFF
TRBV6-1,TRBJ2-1,CASRHYHPMGLGSNEQFF
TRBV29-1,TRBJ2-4,CSVGGKNIQYF
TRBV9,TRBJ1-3,CASSVGDGLSPVLAGNTIYF
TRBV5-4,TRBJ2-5,CASSISGRPETQYF